The 8 T cell receptor beta chains listed next were all sequenced from one sample in a study of technical replicates of blood from a few donors. Assay used: immunoSEQ multiplex PCR; TCRdb lists only in-frame clones, some missing. The sample lists under 100,000 clones; about 95% were seen once. The sequencing input was T cells isolated from PBMCs. Every receptor here comes from a human donor in good health.

A note on this clone: A junction end diverges from the germline sequence, so it may reflect a read error. The sample carries other DNA sequences with the same CDR3. The chain combines TRBV4-1 with TRBJ2-3; possible D gene TRBD2, 5 bases. Germline V gene lookup returns CDR1 MGHRA and CDR2 YSYEKL. The CDR3 extends over 17 amino acids. The chain's CDR3 is CASSQEGAVISTDTQYF. The CDR3 nucleotides are TGCGCTAGCAGCCAAGAGGGAGCGGTCATTAGCACAGATACGCAGTATTTT.

V usage is TRBV6-5 and J usage is TRBJ1-3, with 7 bases identical to TRBD1. Germline V CDR1 and CDR2: MNHEY, SVGAGI. V shed 6 bases and J 7 bases; nucleotides not matched to a gene: 6. There are 13 residues in the CDR3. In DNA, the CDR3 is TGTGCCAGCAGATTCACAGGGGACAACACCATATATTTT. Protein sequence: CASRFTGDNTIYF.

The chain's CDR3 is CASSPNPPLENTEAFF. CDR3 in DNA: TGCGCCAGCAGTCCGAACCCCCCGTTAGAGAACACTGAAGCTTTCTTT. The gene calls are TRBV4-1 and TRBJ1-1; D gene unclear. Trimming shortened V by 6 bases and J by 1 base, and 18 bases separated the two germline ends. Germline CDR1 MGHRA, CDR2 YSYEKL. This CDR3 region has 16 residues.

In DNA form, the CDR3 reads TGTGCCAGCTCAGCTATTATGGGGGGGATGAACACTGAAGCTTTCTTT. Translated, it gives CASSAIMGGMNTEAFF. The chain joins TRBV18 to TRBJ1-1, with D tentatively TRBD1 (5 bases). Trimming removed 5 bases at V and 0 bases at J, with 16 bases between. CDR1 is KGHSH, CDR2 LQKENI, per germline. The CDR3 has 16 residues.

This chain links TRBV19 with TRBJ2-2; 8 bases are shared with TRBD1. Germline lookup yields CDR1 LNHDA and CDR2 SQIVND (reference sequence). The CDR3 has 15 residues. Trimming removed 10 bases from V and 4 bases from J; junction bases left unmatched: 11. CDR3 nucleotide sequence: TGTGCCACCAAAACGCCCGGGACAGGCACCGGGGAGCTGTTTTTT. Protein: CATKTPGTGTGELFF.

The CDR3 region is CASKPRALNTEAFF. The CDR3 nucleotides read TGTGCCAGTAAACCCAGGGCCTTGAACACTGAAGCTTTCTTT. The chain recombines TRBV27 with TRBJ1-1, with D possibly matching TRBD1 (5 bases). The CDR3 has 14 residues. Trimming took off 9 bases at V and 0 bases at J, with 14 bases between the two ends. Germline CDR1 is MNHEY and CDR2 is SMNVEV (reference sequence).

This sequence joins TRBV11-2 and TRBJ2-7, with TRBD1 matching over 11 bases. The CDR3 is 14 amino acids. V shed 8 bases, J shed 3 bases, and the junction held 6 bases outside the gene matches. From germline, CDR1 is SGHAT and CDR2 FQNNGV. The CDR3 region has the DNA TGTGCCAGCGGAGGACAGGGGGCTTTCTACGAGCAGTACTTC. Translating it yields CASGGQGAFYEQYF.

The chain couples TRBV27 to TRBJ1-1; TRBD1 might be the D (5 bases). Trimming took 2 bases from V and 1 from J, leaving 8 bases between them. The CDR3 consists of 14 residues. Germline lookup yields CDR1 MNHEY and CDR2 SMNVEV (reference sequence). CDR3 bases: TGTGCCAGCAGTTTACGACAGCGGAACACTGAAGCTTTCTTT. It specifies CASSLRQRNTEAFF.